Below are 18 T cell receptor beta chains sequenced from a single sample in a study of blood T cell repertoires in COVID-19 (dated by TCRdb to 2018 to 2021). Receptors were amplified or captured by the immunoSEQ multiplex PCR assay. Imported from immuneACCESS, the table was reduced by TCRdb to in-frame sequences with V and J called. These copies leave out some clones; in studies compared against another copy, an unresolved V gene accounts for under half, and the cause of the remainder is not known. This sample comprises tens of thousands of clones, 80% to 85% of them detected only once. Roughly 2.5% of the sample is held by the ten biggest clonotypes. Sequences were obtained from peripheral blood. These receptors all come from a man older than 75 with active or convalescent COVID-19.

The rearrangement links TRBV5-1 to TRBJ2-3; 9 nucleotides match TRBD1. The CDR3 consists of 14 residues. V trimming: 4 bases; J trimming: 4 bases; junction bases outside the gene matches: 4. Germline-derived CDR1 and CDR2 are SGHRS and YFSETQ. CDR3 protein: CASSTTGGSDTQYF. The CDR3 DNA follows: TGCGCCAGCAGCACGACAGGGGGGTCAGATACGCAGTATTTT.

This sequence joins TRBV5-6 and TRBJ2-1, with D possibly being TRBD1 (7 bases). V lost 0 bases and J lost 3, with 13 bases in between. The CDR3 extends over 16 amino acids. Per germline, CDR1 SGHDT and CDR2 YYEEEE. The CDR3 nucleotides read TGTGCCAGCAGCTTGGGTCAGGGGGGCCACTACAATGAGCAGTTCTTC. Translating it yields CASSLGQGGHYNEQFF.

This chain links TRBV7-2 with TRBJ2-1; 7 positions agree with TRBD1. Germline V gene lookup returns CDR1 SGHTA and CDR2 FQGNSA. The CDR3 contains 17 residues. After removal of 6 bases from V and 5 bases from J, the junction contained 16 bases not matched to a gene. The CDR3 bases are TGTGCCAGCAGGACAGTCCTGACAGGGACGGGTAACAATGAGCAGTTCTTC. Amino acids: CASRTVLTGTGNNEQFF.

The J gene is TRBJ2-3, the V gene TRBV3-1 (or the pseudogene TRBV3-2); 7 bases are a match to TRBD2. The trim removed 0 bases at V and 1 base at J, leaving 7 bases unmatched. The length of the CDR3 is 17 residues. Germline loops: CDR1 LGHDT, CDR2 YNNKEL (reference sequence). CDR3 nucleotides: TGTGCCAGCAGCCAAGATGGGGCGGGGGTCGGCACAGATACGCAGTATTTT. Its translation is CASSQDGAGVGTDTQYF.

The chain couples TRBV11-3 to TRBJ1-1, with D unresolved. CDR1 is SGHNT and CDR2 is YENEEA in the germline V gene. V shed 8 bases and J shed 2 bases, with 12 bases lying between them. The CDR3 runs 13 residues. CDR3 loop: CASSLGRNTEAFF. In nucleotides, the CDR3 is TGTGCCAGCTCCTTAGGCAGAAACACTGAAGCTTTCTTT.

In DNA, the CDR3 is TGCAGCGTTGATCCAGGATCGACTTTCTTT. Protein: CSVDPGSTFF. The gene calls are TRBV29-1 and TRBJ1-1; D uncertain. The CDR3 length is 10 residues. CDR1 and CDR2 (germline): SQVTM, ANQGSEA. The V gene lost 3 bases and the J gene lost 12 bases, with 11 bases spanning the gap.

The chain combines TRBV5-1 with TRBJ2-5, with D maybe TRBD1 (6 bases). The CDR3 consists of 14 residues. Germline assignment: CDR1 SGHRS and CDR2 YFSETQ. The V and J ends lost 0 bases and 4 bases respectively, with 10 bases between them. CDR3 loop: CASSLGGLGETQYF. CDR3 nucleotides: TGCGCCAGCAGCTTGGGGGGGCTGGGAGAGACCCAGTACTTC.

The rearrangement uses TRBV5-1 and TRBJ1-2; TRBD1 matches at 8 bases. J was trimmed by 4 bases and V by 0 bases; bases with no gene match: 8. The CDR3 covers 16 residues. The V gene's germline CDR1 is SGHRS and CDR2 YFSETQ. Written as DNA, the CDR3 is TGCGCCAGCAGCTTGGGGGGGACAGGAGCAGGCTATGGCTACACCTTC. Amino acids: CASSLGGTGAGYGYTF.

This clone has just one count. The genes are TRBV19 and TRBJ2-2; D perhaps matches TRBD2 (6 bases). The CDR3 loop spans 14 amino acids. Per the germline V gene, CDR1 is LNHDA and CDR2 is SQIVND (reference sequence). V gave up 10 bases and J gave up 1 base, with 13 bases separating them. CDR3 DNA: TGTGCCACCAACTGGGGGGTGAACACCGGGGAGCTGTTTTTT. Its translation is CATNWGVNTGELFF.

This clone was detected once. This sequence joins TRBV6-2 or TRBV6-3 and TRBJ2-7, with 9 bases lining up with TRBD1. CDR1 is MNHEY and CDR2 is SVGEGT in the germline V gene. The CDR3 contains 15 residues. The V gene end was trimmed by 5 bases and the J gene end by 5 bases; junction bases not matched to a gene: 10. The CDR3 coding sequence is TGTGCCAGCAGTCTATTCACAGGGGGCTTCGACGAGCAGTACTTC. Translation gives CASSLFTGGFDEQYF.

The chain carries TRBV19 and TRBJ2-2, with 10 nucleotides matching TRBD1. J lost 4 bases, V lost 6 bases, and 5 bases had no gene match. Germline loops: CDR1 LNHDA, CDR2 SQIVND (reference sequence). The CDR3 covers 15 residues. The CDR3 nucleotides are TGTGCCAGTAGATCCGGGACAGGGGTCACCGGGGAGCTGTTTTTT. Translation gives CASRSGTGVTGELFF.

The chain combines TRBV27 with TRBJ1-2; 9 positions match TRBD1. V was clipped by 3 bases and J by 8 bases; unmatched bases: 10. The CDR3 length is 15 residues. From germline, CDR1 is MNHEY and CDR2 SMNVEV (reference sequence). The CDR3 region has the DNA TGTGCCAGCAGTTTGGCCGGGACAGGGACTTTCGGCTACACCTTC. The encoded protein is CASSLAGTGTFGYTF.

The CDR3 DNA follows: TGTGCCAGCAGTTACTCAGGGACATTCTTGGACAATGAGCAGTTCTTC. This encodes CASSYSGTFLDNEQFF. The rearrangement uses TRBV6-5 and TRBJ2-1, with D possibly TRBD1 on 6 matching bases. Per the germline V gene, CDR1 is MNHEY and CDR2 is SVGAGI. The CDR3 runs 16 residues. Trimming pared 0 bases from V and 5 bases from J, leaving 14 bases between.

In its sample, this clone was seen a few times. J is TRBJ1-2 and V is TRBV30, with 11 bases that match TRBD1. CDR3 length: 14 residues. Unmatched junction bases numbered 7, after V lost 2 bases and J lost 8 bases. Germline CDR1 and CDR2: GTSNPN and SVGIG (reference sequence). This CDR3 is CAWSPGTGGRGYTF. The CDR3, as DNA: TGTGCCTGGAGTCCCGGGACAGGGGGTCGAGGCTACACCTTC. The full variable domain, rest sourced from reference TRBV30 and TRBJ1-2, is SQTIHQWPATLVQPVGSPLSLECTVEGTSNPNLYWYRQAAGRGLQLLFYSVGIGQISSEVPQNLSASRPQDRQFILSSKKLLLSDSGFYLCAWSPGTGGRGYTFGSGTRLTVV.

This chain joins TRBV28 and TRBJ2-2, with a weak D call TRBD2 (5 bases). The CDR3 extends over 15 amino acids. Deletions cut 8 bases from V and 3 bases from J, with 16 bases between. CDR1 and CDR2 from the germline V gene are MDHEN and SYDVKM. Written as DNA, the CDR3 is TGTGCCAGCCAGGCCCCGGGAAGCCACACCGGGGAGCTGTTTTTT. Protein: CASQAPGSHTGELFF. Full variable domain (outside the CDR3, taken from reference TRBV28 and TRBJ2-2): DVKVTQSSRYLVKRTGEKVFLECVQDMDHENMFWYRQDPGLGLRLIYFSYDVKMKEKGDIPEGYSVSREKKERFSLILESASTNQTSMYLCASQAPGSHTGELFFGEGSRLTVL.

The chain recombines TRBV5-4 with TRBJ2-5; D might be TRBD1 (7 bases). Germline loops: CDR1 SGHNT, CDR2 YYREEE (reference sequence). Trimming took 4 bases from V and 5 from J, leaving 15 bases between them. This CDR3 has 14 amino acids. CDR3 coding DNA: TGTGCCAGCAGCGCGGGACAGCCTGGGGAGACCCAGTACTTC. It codes for CASSAGQPGETQYF.

The chain couples TRBV19 to TRBJ2-1; 16 nucleotides agree with TRBD2. V trimming: 5 bases; J trimming: 2 bases; junction bases outside the gene matches: 3. The CDR3 runs 17 residues. Germline V gene sequence: CDR1 LNHDA, CDR2 SQIVND (reference sequence). CDR3 nucleotide sequence: TGTGCCAGTAGTGAAGGGACTAGCGGGAGGGCCTACAATGAGCAGTTCTTC. Translated, it gives CASSEGTSGRAYNEQFF. Full variable domain (outside the CDR3, taken from reference TRBV19 and TRBJ2-1): DGGITQSPKYLFRKEGQNVTLSCEQNLNHDAMYWYRQDPGQGLRLIYYSQIVNDFQKGDIAEGYSVSREKKESFPLTVTSAQKNPTAFYLCASSEGTSGRAYNEQFFGPGTRLTVL.

V usage is TRBV3-1 (or the pseudogene TRBV3-2) and J usage is TRBJ1-2, with 7 bases identical to TRBD1. The trim removed 5 bases at V and 0 bases at J, leaving 6 bases unmatched. The CDR3 is made up of 15 amino acids. Germline V lookup: CDR1 LGHDT, CDR2 YNNKEL (reference sequence). CDR3 in amino acids: CASSEHGTANYGYTF. DNA for the CDR3: TGTGCCAGCAGCGAACACGGGACAGCTAACTATGGCTACACCTTC.